This is a list of T cell receptor beta chains from one sample in a study of shared clonotypes between healthy human individuals. Assay used: immunoSEQ multiplex PCR; TCRdb lists only in-frame clones, some missing. The sample shows some 2.4 million clones, over 85% of them seen only once. Sequences were obtained from naive CD4+ T cells from PBMCs. These receptors originate from a man aged 18-30 years in good health. Some clones in this sample may be carry-over from other donors' samples. The CDR3 runs from the conserved cysteine through the conserved F or W. The D gene is left open where the match is weak. Only some rows state a clone size, as once, few, many or a class for expanded clones.

v_call: TRBV9; clone_size: once; j_call: TRBJ1-1; d_call: NA; cdr3_aa: CASSVGGTEAFF; cdr3_nt: TGTGCCAGTAGCGTTGGGGGCACTGAAGCTTTCTTT
v_call: TRBV5-5; clone_size: NA; j_call: TRBJ2-7; d_call: NA; cdr3_aa: CASSGGPSYEQYF; cdr3_nt: TGTGCCAGCAGCGGAGGGCCCTCCTACGAGCAGTACTTC
v_call: TRBV5-6; clone_size: NA; j_call: TRBJ1-4; d_call: TRBD1; cdr3_aa: CASSLEVPGQGREKLFF; cdr3_nt: TGTGCCAGCAGCTTGGAGGTACCGGGACAGGGAAGGGAAAAACTGTTTTTT
v_call: TRBV5-1; clone_size: NA; j_call: TRBJ2-1; d_call: NA; cdr3_aa: CASSSGDSNEQFF; cdr3_nt: TGCGCCAGCAGCTCCGGGGACTCCAATGAGCAGTTCTTC
v_call: TRBV6-1; clone_size: NA; j_call: TRBJ1-1; d_call: NA; cdr3_aa: CASSEAGEAFF; cdr3_nt: TGTGCCAGCAGTGAAGCTGGTGAAGCTTTCTTT
v_call: TRBV9; clone_size: NA; j_call: TRBJ1-5; d_call: NA; cdr3_aa: CASSENSNQPQHF; cdr3_nt: TGTGCCAGCAGTGAGAATAGCAATCAGCCCCAGCATTTT
v_call: TRBV11-2; clone_size: NA; j_call: TRBJ2-3; d_call: NA; cdr3_aa: CASSFFTDTQYF; cdr3_nt: TGTGCCAGCAGCTTTTTCACAGATACGCAGTATTTT
v_call: TRBV28; clone_size: NA; j_call: TRBJ2-1; d_call: NA; cdr3_aa: CASSSPPLDNEQFF; cdr3_nt: TGTGCCAGCAGTTCCCCCCCCCTGGACAATGAGCAGTTCTTC
v_call: TRBV28; clone_size: NA; j_call: TRBJ2-1; d_call: NA; cdr3_aa: CASSLTQGTQFF; cdr3_nt: TGTGCCAGCAGTCTAACACAGGGTACGCAGTTCTTC
v_call: TRBV28; clone_size: NA; j_call: TRBJ1-5; d_call: TRBD1; cdr3_aa: CASSLTGRNQPQHF; cdr3_nt: TGTGCCAGCAGTTTGACAGGGAGGAATCAGCCCCAGCATTTT
v_call: TRBV19; clone_size: NA; j_call: TRBJ1-1; d_call: TRBD1; cdr3_aa: CASTSGGTGVTEAFF; cdr3_nt: TGTGCCAGTACCTCGGGAGGGACAGGGGTAACTGAAGCTTTCTTT
v_call: TRBV5-1; clone_size: once; j_call: TRBJ2-1; d_call: NA; cdr3_aa: CASSLAGLLSYNEQFF; cdr3_nt: TGCGCCAGCAGCTTGGCAGGACTACTCTCCTACAATGAGCAGTTCTTC
v_call: TRBV28; clone_size: NA; j_call: TRBJ1-2; d_call: NA; cdr3_aa: CASSLYSSYGYTF; cdr3_nt: TGTGCCAGCAGTTTGTACAGTAGCTATGGCTACACCTTC
v_call: TRBV7-9; clone_size: NA; j_call: TRBJ2-7; d_call: TRBD1; cdr3_aa: CASSLATGQGSSYEQYF; cdr3_nt: TGTGCCAGCAGCTTAGCAACGGGACAGGGATCCTCCTACGAGCAGTACTTC
v_call: TRBV19; clone_size: NA; j_call: TRBJ1-2; d_call: NA; cdr3_aa: CASSTGPWDGYTF; cdr3_nt: TGTGCCAGTAGTACCGGGCCCTGGGATGGCTACACCTTC
v_call: TRBV20-1; clone_size: once; j_call: TRBJ1-1; d_call: TRBD1; cdr3_aa: CSALQGTEAFF; cdr3_nt: TGCAGTGCGTTACAGGGGACTGAAGCTTTCTTT
v_call: TRBV4-1; clone_size: NA; j_call: TRBJ1-1; d_call: NA; cdr3_aa: CASSQSWGPNTEAFF; cdr3_nt: TGCGCCAGCAGCCAATCGTGGGGACCAAACACTGAAGCTTTCTTT